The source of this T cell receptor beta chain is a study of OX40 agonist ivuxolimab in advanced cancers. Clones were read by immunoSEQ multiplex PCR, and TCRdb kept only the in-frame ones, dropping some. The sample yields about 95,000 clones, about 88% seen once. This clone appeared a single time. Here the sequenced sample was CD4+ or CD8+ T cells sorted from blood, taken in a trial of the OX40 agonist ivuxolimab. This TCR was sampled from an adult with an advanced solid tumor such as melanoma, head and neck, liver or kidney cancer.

The CDR3 region has the DNA TGCAGCGTCGAGCAGAGTACTGAAGCTTTCTTT. Protein: CSVEQSTEAFF. This sequence joins TRBV29-1 and TRBJ1-1; D remains unclear. Trimming removed 6 bases from V and 5 bases from J, with 10 bases in between. The CDR3 length is 11 residues. Germline values: CDR1 SQVTM, CDR2 ANQGSEA.